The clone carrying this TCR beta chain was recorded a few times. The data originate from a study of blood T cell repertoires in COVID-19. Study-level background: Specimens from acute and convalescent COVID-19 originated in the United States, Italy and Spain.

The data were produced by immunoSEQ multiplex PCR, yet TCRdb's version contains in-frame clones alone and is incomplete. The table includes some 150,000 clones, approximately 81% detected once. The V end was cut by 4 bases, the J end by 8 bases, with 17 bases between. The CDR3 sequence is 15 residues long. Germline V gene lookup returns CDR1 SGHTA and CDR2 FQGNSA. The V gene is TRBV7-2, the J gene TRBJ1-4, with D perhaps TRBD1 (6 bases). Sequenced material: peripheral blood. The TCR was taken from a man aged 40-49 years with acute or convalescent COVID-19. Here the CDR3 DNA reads TGTGCCAGCAGCTCCGGTTTGGGGGCGCAAGAAAAACTGTTTTTT. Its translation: CASSSGLGAQEKLFF.